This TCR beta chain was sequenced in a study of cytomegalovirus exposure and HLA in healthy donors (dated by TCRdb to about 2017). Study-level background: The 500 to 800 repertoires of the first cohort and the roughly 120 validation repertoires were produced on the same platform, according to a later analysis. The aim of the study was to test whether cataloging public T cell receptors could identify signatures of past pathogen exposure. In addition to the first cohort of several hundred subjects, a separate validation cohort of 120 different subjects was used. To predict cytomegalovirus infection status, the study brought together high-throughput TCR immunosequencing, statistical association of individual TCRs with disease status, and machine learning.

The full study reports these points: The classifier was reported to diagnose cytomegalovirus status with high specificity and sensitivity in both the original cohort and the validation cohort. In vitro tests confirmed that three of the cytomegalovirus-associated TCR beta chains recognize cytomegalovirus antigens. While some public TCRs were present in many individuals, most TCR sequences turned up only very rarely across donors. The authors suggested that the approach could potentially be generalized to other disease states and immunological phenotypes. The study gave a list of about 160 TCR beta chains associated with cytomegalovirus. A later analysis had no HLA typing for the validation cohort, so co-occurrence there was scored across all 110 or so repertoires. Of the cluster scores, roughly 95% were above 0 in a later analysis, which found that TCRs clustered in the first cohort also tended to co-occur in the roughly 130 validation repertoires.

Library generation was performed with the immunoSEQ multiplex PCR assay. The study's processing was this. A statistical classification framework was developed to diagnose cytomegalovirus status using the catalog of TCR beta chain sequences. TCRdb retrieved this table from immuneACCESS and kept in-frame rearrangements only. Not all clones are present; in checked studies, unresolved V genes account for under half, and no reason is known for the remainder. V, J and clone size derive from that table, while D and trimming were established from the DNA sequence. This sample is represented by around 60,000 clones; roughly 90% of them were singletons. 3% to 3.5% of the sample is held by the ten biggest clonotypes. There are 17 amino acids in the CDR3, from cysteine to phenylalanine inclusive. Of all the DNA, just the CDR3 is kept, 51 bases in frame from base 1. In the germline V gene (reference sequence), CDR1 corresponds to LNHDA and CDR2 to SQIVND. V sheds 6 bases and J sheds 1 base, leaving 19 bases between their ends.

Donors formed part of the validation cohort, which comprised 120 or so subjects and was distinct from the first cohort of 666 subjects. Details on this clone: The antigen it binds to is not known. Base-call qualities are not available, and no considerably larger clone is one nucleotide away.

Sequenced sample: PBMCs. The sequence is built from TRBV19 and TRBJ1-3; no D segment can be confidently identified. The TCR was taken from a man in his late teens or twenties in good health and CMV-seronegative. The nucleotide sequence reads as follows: TGTGCCAGTAGCCCATCCGTGGGCAGCCGATCTGGAAACACCATATATTTT. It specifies CASSPSVGSRSGNTIYF.